This T cell receptor (beta chain) was sequenced during a study of T cells in localized non-small cell lung cancer. Regarding the study as a whole: Since sequencing was restricted to only one region of the tumor, intratumor heterogeneity remains a possibility.

The CDR3 consists of 12 residues. Germline V gives CDR1 SGHNT, CDR2 YYREEE (reference sequence). V was cut by 3 bases and J by 0 bases, with 3 bases left in between. Only in-frame clones appear in the TCRdb table, and some are missing; sequencing was by immunoSEQ multiplex PCR. The sample yields roughly 61,000 clones, roughly 79% seen once. For this clone: The antigen remains undetermined.

V is TRBV5-4 and J is TRBJ2-5, with unresolved D. The receptor comes from a man aged 40 to 75 with stage II lung adenocarcinoma. Sequenced material: PBMCs, taken before any cancer treatment. The CDR3 DNA sequence: TGTGCCAGCAGCTGGGACCAAGAGACCCAGTACTTC. It is translated as CASSWDQETQYF.